Each of the 10 T cell receptor beta chains below was sequenced from the same sample in a study of shared clonotypes between healthy human individuals. Assay used: immunoSEQ multiplex PCR; TCRdb lists only in-frame clones, some missing. The sample records around 1.9 million clones, approximately 92% being singletons. CD45RO-negative, CCR7-selected cells formed the naive CD8 fraction, which excluded terminally differentiated effector memory CD45RA+ cells. Specimen: naive CD8+ T cells from PBMCs. The receptors originated from a young man in good health. Some clones in this sample may be carry-over from other donors' samples.

J is TRBJ2-5 and V is TRBV7-9; TRBD1 agrees at 7 bases. The CDR3 covers 15 residues. V shed 5 bases, J shed 3 bases, and the junction held 9 bases outside the gene matches. CDR1 is SEHNR, CDR2 FQNEAQ, per germline (reference sequence). The chain's CDR3 is CASSTGTVPKETQYF. The CDR3 nucleotides are TGTGCCAGCAGCACAGGGACAGTTCCGAAAGAGACCCAGTACTTC.

This clone has just one count. The same CDR3 also results from other DNA sequences found in this sample. J is TRBJ1-2 and V is TRBV7-9; no clear D gene. With 5 bases removed from V and 1 base from J, the gap between germline ends came to 11 bases. CDR1 is SEHNR, CDR2 FQNEAQ, per germline (reference sequence). CDR3 size: 14 residues. CDR3: CASSPTGSNYGYTF. CDR3 bases: TGTGCCAGCAGCCCAACCGGAAGTAACTATGGCTACACCTTC.

The chain carries TRBV7-6 and TRBJ1-1, with a weak D call TRBD1 (5 bases). Germline V gives CDR1 SGHVS, CDR2 FNYEAQ. Trimming shortened V by 1 base and J by 4 bases, and 13 bases separated the two germline ends. The length of the CDR3 is 15 residues. CDR3 coding DNA: TGTGCCAGCAGCTTAGGGAGGGGTATGGGCACTGAAGCTTTCTTT. Protein sequence: CASSLGRGMGTEAFF. Based on the CDR3 plus reference TRBV7-6 and TRBJ1-1, the full variable domain is GAGVSQSPRYKVTKRGQDVALRCDPISGHVSLYWYRQALGQGPEFLTYFNYEAQQDKSGLPNDRFSAERPEGSISTLTIQRTEQRDSAMYRCASSLGRGMGTEAFFGQGTRLTVV.

The chain couples TRBV6-1 to TRBJ1-2; unclear D gene. The germline V and J ends were trimmed by 7 bases and 5 bases, with 5 bases remaining between them. Germline V gene sequence: CDR1 MNHNS, CDR2 SASEGT. This CDR3 contains 10 residues. The CDR3 DNA sequence: TGTGCCAGCACTGCTTATGGCTACACCTTC. Translated: CASTAYGYTF.

The rearrangement links TRBV11-3 to TRBJ2-7; TRBD1 agrees at 8 bases. The trim removed 5 bases at V and 2 bases at J, leaving 8 bases unmatched. This CDR3 contains 15 residues. CDR1 and CDR2 from the germline V gene are SGHNT and YENEEA. The CDR3 DNA follows: TGTGCCAGCAGCCCCGGACAGGGTGGGCCCTACGAGCAGTACTTC. This translates into CASSPGQGGPYEQYF.

The chain has TRBV5-6 and TRBJ2-7, with D possibly TRBD1 on 5 matching bases. The CDR3 runs 12 residues. CDR1 is SGHDT, CDR2 YYEEEE, per germline. The V end was cut by 3 bases, the J end by 7 bases, with 11 bases between. The CDR3 protein is CASSSGAKEQYF. DNA of the CDR3: TGTGCCAGCAGCTCTGGGGCCAAGGAGCAGTACTTC. The full variable domain, with the rest looked up from reference TRBV5-6 and TRBJ2-7, is DAGVTQSPTHLIKTRGQQVTLRCSPKSGHDTVSWYQQALGQGPQFIFQYYEEEERQRGNFPDRFSGHQFPNYSSELNVNALLLGDSALYLCASSSGAKEQYFGPGTRLTVT.

The V gene is TRBV2, the J gene TRBJ1-4; 10 nucleotides line up with TRBD1. The germline gives CDR1 SNHLY, CDR2 FYNNEI. V was pared by 6 bases and J by 7 bases, with 8 bases of the junction left unmatched. The CDR3 totals 15 residues. The CDR3 DNA sequence: TGTGCCAGCAGAAATTCCGGGGACAGGGGTGAAAAACTGTTTTTT. Amino acids: CASRNSGDRGEKLFF.

The V call is TRBV6-5, the J call TRBJ2-7; a weak D match, TRBD2 (7 bases). This CDR3 region has 16 residues. V shed 0 bases and J shed 3 bases, with 15 bases lying between them. CDR1 MNHEY and CDR2 SVGAGI come from the germline V gene. The CDR3 sequence is CASSYSGGRRDYEQYF. In DNA, the CDR3 is TGTGCCAGCAGTTACTCGGGGGGGCGCAGGGACTACGAGCAGTACTTC.

This chain links TRBV6-5 with TRBJ2-1; weak D call: TRBD2 (5 bases). The germline V gene has CDR1 MNHEY and CDR2 SVGAGI. The ends were cut back, 5 bases at V and 4 bases at J, with 12 bases in the middle. The CDR3 extends over 14 amino acids. The DNA of the CDR3 is TGTGCCAGCAGTCTCTCTCCGGGATACAATGAGCAGTTCTTC. Protein product: CASSLSPGYNEQFF.

This chain connects TRBV5-6 to TRBJ1-2; D perhaps matches TRBD1 (6 bases). This CDR3 comprises 14 residues. CDR1 SGHDT and CDR2 YYEEEE come from the germline V gene. V lost 1 base and J lost 6, with 13 bases in between. CDR3 sequence (DNA): TGTGCCAGCAGCTTGCACAGGGTGATGGATGGCTACACCTTC. Encoded protein: CASSLHRVMDGYTF.